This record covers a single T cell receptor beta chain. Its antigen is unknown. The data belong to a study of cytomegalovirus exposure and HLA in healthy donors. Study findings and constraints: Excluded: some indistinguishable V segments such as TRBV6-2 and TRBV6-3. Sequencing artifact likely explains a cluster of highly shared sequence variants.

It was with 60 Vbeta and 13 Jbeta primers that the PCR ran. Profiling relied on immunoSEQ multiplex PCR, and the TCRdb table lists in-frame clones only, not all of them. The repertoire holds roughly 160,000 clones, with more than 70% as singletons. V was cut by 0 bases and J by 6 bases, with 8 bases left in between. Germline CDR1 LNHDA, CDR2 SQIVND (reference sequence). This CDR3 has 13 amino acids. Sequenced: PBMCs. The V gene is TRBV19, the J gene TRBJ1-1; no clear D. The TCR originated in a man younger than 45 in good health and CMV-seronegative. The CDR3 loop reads CASSIDPESEAFF. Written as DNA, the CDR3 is TGTGCCAGTAGTATAGACCCGGAGTCTGAAGCTTTCTTT.